This T cell receptor beta chain stems from a study of molecular identifiers for immune sequencing clone quantification. Overall study findings and caveats: Identical TCR molecules that share a barcode could lead to an underestimation of highly expanded clone sizes.

Comment on this clonotype: Its target is not known.

TCRdb used MiXCR to reprocess the PCR reads, holding one entry per CDR3 protein. This table holds some 320,000 distinct CDR3 sequences, around a fifth found once. Germline assignment: CDR1 SGHRS and CDR2 YFSETQ. The ends were cut back, 4 bases at V and 3 bases at J, with 14 bases in the middle. The CDR3 runs to 14 residues. Isolation of naive CD8 T cells was achieved by sorting on a CD8+CD4-CCR7+CD45RA+ phenotype. This receptor was identified in a human donor in good health. Some libraries in this study had Jurkat cell RNA spiked in. The chain joins TRBV5-1 to TRBJ2-7; D possibly matches TRBD1 or TRBD2 (5 bases each). The sequencing sample was made of naive CD8+ T cells from blood, with Jurkat cell RNA spiked in. Documented subset: FACS-sorted CD8+CD4-CCR7+CD45RA+ naive T cells. CDR3 DNA sequence: TGCGCCAGCAGCCTACTGGGACCGAGCTACGAGCAGTACTTC. Translation gives CASSLLGPSYEQYF.